Here is one T cell receptor (beta chain) with its context. Its antigen is undetermined. V was shortened by 0 bases and J by 1 base, with 11 bases between the two germline ends. The CDR3 has 15 amino acids. Germline loops: CDR1 SGHRS, CDR2 YFSETQ. TCRdb passed the 5' RACE reads through MiXCR, listing each CDR3 protein once. The data show 240,000 or so distinct CDR3 sequences, with more than 8% seen just once and roughly a fifth held by the top ten. The data belong to a study of T-cell memory formation after mild COVID-19. Looking at the study overall: The TCR clusters were mostly specific to one donor. Study-wide results and limits: Contracting CD8+ clones were enriched in EMRA, CD4+ mainly in CM and EM. Memory cells collected pre-infection included some clones that later responded, suggesting cross-reactive memory joined.

Input material: PBMCs or a T cell subset sorted from them (not recorded which). This clonotype was sampled from a man aged 18 to 29 who had mild COVID-19 (a few samples of this study predate the infection). Cell type and time point are not known. This chain links TRBV5-1 with TRBJ2-7; D might be TRBD1 or TRBD2, each matching 5 bases. The CDR3 reads CASSLGGDGSYEQYV. As DNA, the CDR3 is TGCGCCAGCAGCTTGGGAGGGGACGGGTCCTACGAGCAGTACGTC.